The 20 T cell receptor beta chains below were found in one sample sequenced in a study of response to subunit inactivated influenza vaccine. Each CDR3 protein gets one entry after TCRdb re-called the RT-PCR reads with MiXCR. The repertoire includes roughly 540,000 distinct CDR3 sequences, roughly a quarter of them detected once, and 2.5% to 3.5% sits in the top ten. This sample also appeared in a second study, on T cells expressing NK-cell markers. As that report states: UMIs were included in TCR beta cDNA generated by 5'RACE template switching.

Material: CD4+ T cells sorted from PBMCs, obtained roughly 13 days after vaccination. The receptors shown here come from a man aged 50 to 59 who received an inactivated influenza vaccine.

This clonotype turned up a few times. V usage is TRBV5-8 and J usage is TRBJ2-6; TRBD1 might be the D (7 bases). The CDR3 has 16 residues. Germline V gene sequence: CDR1 SGHTS, CDR2 YDEGEE. Deletions cut 6 bases from V and 2 bases from J, with 15 bases between. CDR3 sequence: CASTLGGGTGANVLTF. The DNA for the CDR3 is TGTGCCAGCACCCTAGGAGGGGGCACTGGGGCCAACGTCCTGACTTTC. Full variable domain (remainder filled in from reference TRBV5-8 and TRBJ2-6): EAGVTQSPTHLIKTRGQQATLRCSPISGHTSVYWYQQALGLGLQFLLWYDEGEERNRGNFPPRFSGRQFPNYSSELNVNALELEDSALYLCASTLGGGTGANVLTFGAGSRLTVL.

The sample holds a few counts of this clonotype. The gene calls are TRBV30 and TRBJ2-5, with D possibly matching TRBD1 (6 bases). CDR1 and CDR2 (germline): GTSNPN, SVGIG (reference sequence). The CDR3 loop spans 13 amino acids. V dropped 5 bases and J dropped 1 base, with 11 bases sitting between them. The CDR3 DNA is TGTGCCTGGGCCCGGACAGTCCAAGAGACCCAGTACTTC. Encoded protein: CAWARTVQETQYF.

This clonotype was seen at least ten times. The gene calls are TRBV7-3 and TRBJ2-1, with D unresolved. Per the germline V gene, CDR1 is SGHTA and CDR2 is FQGTGA. The V and J ends lost 5 bases and 5 bases respectively, with 7 bases between them. The CDR3 length is 12 residues. CDR3 loop: CASSEADNEQFF. CDR3 nucleotide sequence: TGTGCCAGCAGCGAGGCCGACAATGAGCAGTTCTTC.

This clonotype was counted ten times or more. V gene TRBV12-3 or TRBV12-4 combines with J gene TRBJ2-5; 12 bases map to TRBD2. The CDR3 is made up of 14 amino acids. Trimming took 6 bases from V and 3 from J; bases not matched to a gene: 2. The CDR3 spells CASSPSGREETQYF. The CDR3 nucleotides are TGTGCCAGCAGCCCTAGCGGGAGGGAAGAGACCCAGTACTTC.

This clonotype was detected a few times. This chain links TRBV10-3 with TRBJ2-5; 7 positions agree with TRBD1. Germline V gives CDR1 ENHRY, CDR2 SYGVKD. The CDR3 is 13 amino acids. V trimming: 6 bases; J trimming: 7 bases; junction bases outside the gene matches: 8. The CDR3 DNA reads TGTGCCATCAGAGGAGACAGGGAAGCGACCCAGTACTTC. This sequence encodes CAIRGDREATQYF.

This sequence joins TRBV5-6 and TRBJ2-1; D perhaps matches TRBD1 (5 bases). V lost 4 bases and J 5 bases, leaving 16 bases between the germline ends. The CDR3 has 15 residues. Germline loops: CDR1 SGHDT, CDR2 YYEEEE. The CDR3 sequence: CASSRIQGRHNEQFF. As DNA, the CDR3 is TGTGCCAGCAGCCGAATCCAGGGCAGACACAATGAGCAGTTCTTC.

This CDR3 is CASSTDRGSYEQYF. CDR3 bases: TGTGCCAGCAGCACGGACCGAGGGTCCTACGAGCAGTACTTC. V usage is TRBV21-1 and J usage is TRBJ2-7; the D call of TRBD2 is as the table states it, not checked on the DNA. TRBV21-1 constitutes a pseudogene. This CDR3 region has 14 residues.

V usage is TRBV20-1 and J usage is TRBJ1-2; 11 bases line up with TRBD1. Germline V gene data show CDR1 as DFQATT and CDR2 as SNEGSKA (reference sequence). The ends lost 6 bases at V and 4 bases at J; junction bases unmatched: 7. The CDR3 is 14 residues long. The CDR3 loop is CSAQDRGRGYGYTF. CDR3 coding DNA: TGCAGTGCCCAGGACAGGGGGCGAGGCTATGGCTACACCTTC.

This clonotype appeared a single time. The chain links TRBV4-3 to TRBJ2-7, with 10 bases lining up with TRBD1. The V and J ends lost 0 bases and 4 bases, in that order; junction bases with no gene match: 6. Germline-derived CDR1 and CDR2 are LGHNA and YSLEER. CDR3 length equals 16 residues. CDR3 sequence reads: CASSQELGDRGYEQYF. CDR3 in DNA: TGCGCCAGCAGCCAAGAATTGGGGGACAGGGGTTACGAGCAGTACTTC.

This clonotype was counted between two and nine times. CDR3 sequence reads: CSVAGTDFTGNTIYF. The CDR3 bases are TGCAGCGTTGCCGGGACAGACTTTACTGGAAACACCATATATTTT. V and J are TRBV29-1 and TRBJ1-3; 7 bases are shared with TRBD1. The germline V gene encodes CDR1 SQVTM and CDR2 ANQGSEA. The junction had 8 bases not matched to a gene; V was cut back by 4 bases and J by 2 bases. The CDR3 covers 15 residues.

In this sample, this clonotype turned up a few times. The chain combines TRBV4-2 with TRBJ1-5, with TRBD1 as a possible D gene (5 bases). V was cut by 0 bases and J by 7 bases, with 19 bases left in between. The germline V gene has CDR1 LGHNA and CDR2 YNFKEQ. The CDR3 runs 17 residues. The CDR3 sequence is CASSQDPGGAGTQPQHF. CDR3 DNA sequence: TGTGCCAGCAGCCAAGATCCCGGGGGAGCGGGGACCCAGCCCCAGCATTTT.

The chain couples TRBV7-9 to TRBJ2-2; 10 nucleotides agree with TRBD2. The CDR3 extends over 16 amino acids. Germline trimming cut 4 bases from V and 5 bases from J; bases unmatched to any gene: 7. Germline V gene data show CDR1 as SEHNR and CDR2 as FQNEAQ (reference sequence). CDR3 sequence reads: CASSSPSGSVTGELFF. The CDR3 DNA reads as TGTGCCAGCAGCTCTCCTAGCGGGAGTGTTACCGGGGAGCTGTTTTTT.

This clonotype has a handful of counts. This chain uses TRBV20-1 with TRBJ2-1; TRBD2 matches at 9 bases. The germline gives CDR1 DFQATT, CDR2 SNEGSKA (reference sequence). V trimming: 0 bases; J trimming: 7 bases; junction bases outside the gene matches: 4. This CDR3 is built from 14 residues. The CDR3 DNA follows: TGCAGTGCTAGAGATGCGGGAGGGCGGAATGAGCAGTTCTTC. It codes for CSARDAGGRNEQFF.

The V gene is TRBV5-1, the J gene TRBJ2-3; 7 bases agree with TRBD2. The CDR3 extends over 17 amino acids. The trim removed 1 base at V and 1 base at J, leaving 9 bases unmatched. Germline loops: CDR1 SGHRS, CDR2 YFSETQ. CDR3 sequence (DNA): TGCGCCAGCAGCTTGCCCGTGGCGGGAGCGGGCACAGATACGCAGTATTTT. It encodes CASSLPVAGAGTDTQYF.

V gene TRBV7-9 combines with J gene TRBJ2-7, with 7 bases aligning to TRBD1. Per germline, CDR1 SEHNR and CDR2 FQNEAQ (reference sequence). Unmatched junction bases numbered 7, after V lost 6 bases and J lost 2 bases. The CDR3 contains 14 residues. This CDR3 is CASSRTGAPYEQYF. CDR3 coding DNA: TGTGCCAGCAGTCGTACAGGGGCCCCCTACGAGCAGTACTTC. Filled out from reference TRBV7-9 and TRBJ2-7, the complete variable domain reads DTGVSQNPRHKITKRGQNVTFRCDPISEHNRLYWYRQTLGQGPEFLTYFQNEAQLEKSRLLSDRFSAERPKGSFSTLEIQRTEQGDSAMYLCASSRTGAPYEQYFGPGTRLTVT.

J is TRBJ2-2 and V is TRBV24-1, with 8 bases lining up with TRBD2. The CDR3 has 13 residues. The germline V gene encodes CDR1 KGHDR and CDR2 SFDVKD. V lost 7 bases and J lost 4; bases outside the gene matches: 1. The CDR3 region is CATRLAGTGELFF. The CDR3 DNA sequence: TGTGCCACCAGGCTAGCGGGCACCGGGGAGCTGTTTTTT.

This sequence joins TRBV5-1 and TRBJ1-5; 10 bases are a match to TRBD1. Germline lookup yields CDR1 SGHRS and CDR2 YFSETQ. The J segment lost 5 bases and the V segment lost 1 base, leaving 3 bases of the junction unmatched. The CDR3 has 15 residues. DNA of the CDR3: TGCGCCAGCAGCTTGACCGGGACAGGGGATCAGCCCCAGCATTTT. Protein sequence: CASSLTGTGDQPQHF.

The rearrangement joins TRBV11-1 to TRBJ2-2; D is possibly TRBD2 (5 bases). The V gene lost 3 bases and the J gene lost 5 bases, with 22 bases spanning the gap. Looked up from germline, CDR1 is SGHAT and CDR2 is FQDESV (reference sequence). This CDR3 region has 18 residues. CDR3 residues: CASSFFFFGPGWTGELFF. CDR3 nucleotide sequence: TGTGCCAGCAGCTTTTTCTTCTTCGGCCCGGGATGGACCGGGGAGCTGTTTTTT.

This rearrangement joins TRBV12-3 or TRBV12-4 to TRBJ1-4; 7 bases are shared with TRBD1. This CDR3 is 15 amino acids long. V was pared by 5 bases and J by 7 bases, with 10 bases of the junction left unmatched. The CDR3 spells CASSQGQVRGEKLFF. DNA of the CDR3: TGTGCCAGCAGTCAAGGACAGGTCCGAGGTGAAAAACTGTTTTTT.

The chain recombines TRBV5-1 with TRBJ2-2; D is possibly TRBD2 (5 bases). The germline V gene encodes CDR1 SGHRS and CDR2 YFSETQ. The CDR3 contains 16 residues. The germline V and J ends were trimmed by 3 bases and 2 bases, with 14 bases remaining between them. The DNA for the CDR3 is TGCGCCAGCAGCTCGGAGGCAGGCTTAAACACCGGGGAGCTGTTTTTT. It specifies CASSSEAGLNTGELFF.